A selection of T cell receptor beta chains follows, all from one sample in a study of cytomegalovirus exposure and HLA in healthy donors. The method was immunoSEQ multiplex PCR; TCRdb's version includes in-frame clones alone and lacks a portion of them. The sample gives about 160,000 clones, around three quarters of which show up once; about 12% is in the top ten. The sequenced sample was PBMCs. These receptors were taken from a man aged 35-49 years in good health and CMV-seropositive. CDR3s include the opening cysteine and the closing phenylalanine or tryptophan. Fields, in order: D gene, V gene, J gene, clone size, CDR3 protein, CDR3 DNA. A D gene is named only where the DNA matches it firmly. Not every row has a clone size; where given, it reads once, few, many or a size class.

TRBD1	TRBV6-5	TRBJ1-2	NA	CAVRDRIHYGYTF	TGTGCCGTCCGGGACAGAATCCATTATGGCTACACCTTC
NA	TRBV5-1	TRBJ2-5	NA	CASSFSPGGSETQYF	TGCGCCAGCAGCTTCTCCCCCGGAGGTTCAGAGACCCAGTACTTC
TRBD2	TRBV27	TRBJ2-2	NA	CASSLIAGWGTGELFF	TGTGCCAGCAGTTTAATAGCGGGATGGGGGACCGGGGAGCTGTTTTTT
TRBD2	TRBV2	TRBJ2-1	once	CASRVIAGGPSEQFF	TGTGCCAGCAGAGTTATAGCGGGAGGGCCGAGTGAGCAGTTCTTC
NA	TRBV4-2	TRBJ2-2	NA	CASSQDPQYTGELFF	TGTGCCAGCAGCCAAGACCCGCAGTACACCGGGGAGCTGTTTTTT
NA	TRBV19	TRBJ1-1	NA	CASSISSSATSSTEAFF	TGTGCCAGTAGTATTAGTAGTTCGGCGACATCGAGCACTGAAGCTTTCTTT
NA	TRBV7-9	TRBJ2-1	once	CASSLVSEQFF	TGTGCCAGCAGCTTAGTCAGTGAGCAGTTCTTC
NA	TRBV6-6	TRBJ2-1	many	CASSYGQVEQFF	TGTGCCAGCAGTTACGGGCAGGTGGAGCAGTTCTTC
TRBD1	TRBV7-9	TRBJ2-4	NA	CASSLQGAGTKNIQYF	TGTGCCAGCAGCTTACAGGGGGCGGGGACCAAAAACATTCAGTACTTC
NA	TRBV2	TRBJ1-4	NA	CASSVWTDNEKLFF	TGTGCCAGCAGTGTATGGACAGATAATGAAAAACTGTTTTTT
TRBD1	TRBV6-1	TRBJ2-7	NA	CASNLGQGAYEQYF	TGTGCCAGCAATCTAGGACAGGGGGCCTACGAGCAGTACTTC
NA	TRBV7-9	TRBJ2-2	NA	CASSLLIQTGTGELFF	TGTGCCAGCAGCTTATTAATACAAACCGGGACCGGGGAGCTGTTTTTT
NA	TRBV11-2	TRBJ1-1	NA	CASSFGFSGRTEAFF	TGTGCCAGCAGCTTCGGTTTCTCAGGAAGGACTGAAGCTTTCTTT
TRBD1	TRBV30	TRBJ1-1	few	CAWSVQQGADEAFF	TGTGCCTGGAGTGTACAACAGGGGGCTGATGAAGCTTTCTTT
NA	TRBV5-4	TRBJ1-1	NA	CASSFLTGTEAFF	TGTGCCAGCAGCTTCCTCACGGGCACTGAAGCTTTCTTT
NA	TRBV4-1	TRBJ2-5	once	CASSRGPRGGETQYF	TGCGCCAGCAGTCGCGGACCACGGGGTGGGGAGACCCAGTACTTC
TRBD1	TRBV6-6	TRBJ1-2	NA	CASSHPDRGSGYTF	TGTGCCAGCAGTCACCCGGACAGGGGGAGCGGCTACACCTTC
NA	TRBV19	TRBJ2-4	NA	CASSIGYGNLFEGPDLNIQYF	TGTGCCAGTAGTATCGGCTACGGGAATCTTTTTGAAGGGCCAGATTTAAACATTCAGTACTTC
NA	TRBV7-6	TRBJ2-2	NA	CASSLEPGGELFF	TGTGCCAGCAGCTTAGAACCGGGCGGGGAGCTGTTTTTT
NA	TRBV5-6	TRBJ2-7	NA	CASSLENYEQYF	TGTGCCAGCAGCTTAGAGAACTACGAGCAGTACTTC
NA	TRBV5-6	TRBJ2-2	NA	CASSRKQTYTGELFF	TGTGCCAGCAGCCGAAAGCAAACGTACACCGGGGAGCTGTTTTTT
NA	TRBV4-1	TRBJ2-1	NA	CASSQVFMGDNEQFF	TGCGCCAGCAGCCAAGTCTTTATGGGAGACAATGAGCAGTTCTTC
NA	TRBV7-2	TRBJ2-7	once	CASSGQTGSYEQYF	TGTGCCAGCAGCGGACAGACCGGCTCCTACGAGCAGTACTTC
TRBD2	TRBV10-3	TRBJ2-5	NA	CAISGQLSGRGTQYF	TGTGCCATCAGTGGCCAACTGAGCGGGAGGGGGACCCAGTACTTC
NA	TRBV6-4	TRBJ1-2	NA	CASKSPSGGYTF	TGTGCCAGCAAAAGCCCCTCGGGGGGCTACACCTTC
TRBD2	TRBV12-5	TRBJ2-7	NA	CASGQMGLAAYEQYF	TGTGCTAGTGGTCAGATGGGACTAGCAGCCTACGAGCAGTACTTC
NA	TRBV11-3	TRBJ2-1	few	CASSNGWDSDNNEQFF	TGTGCCAGCAGCAACGGGTGGGACTCCGACAACAATGAGCAGTTCTTC
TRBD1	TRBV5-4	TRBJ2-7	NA	CASSLSLAGGYEQYF	TGTGCCAGCAGCTTAAGTTTGGCAGGGGGCTACGAGCAGTACTTC
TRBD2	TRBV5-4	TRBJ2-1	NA	CASSQGLVAGWNEQFF	TGTGCCAGCAGCCAGGGGTTGGTAGCGGGATGGAATGAGCAGTTCTTC
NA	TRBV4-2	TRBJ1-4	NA	CASSQEGGTNEKLFF	TGTGCCAGCAGCCAAGAGGGAGGAACTAATGAAAAACTGTTTTTT
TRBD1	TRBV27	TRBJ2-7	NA	CASSPTWTGGYEQYF	TGTGCCAGCAGCCCTACTTGGACAGGGGGCTACGAGCAGTACTTC
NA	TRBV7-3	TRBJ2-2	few	CASSFSSPGATGELFF	TGTGCCAGCAGCTTTTCATCCCCTGGGGCAACCGGGGAGCTGTTTTTT
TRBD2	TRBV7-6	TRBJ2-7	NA	CASSLVAPAGAYEQYF	TGTGCCAGCAGCTTAGTCGCCCCAGCGGGAGCCTACGAGCAGTACTTC
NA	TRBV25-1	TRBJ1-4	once	CASSTRTTGEKLFF	TGTGCCAGCAGTACCCGGACAACCGGGGAAAAACTGTTTTTT
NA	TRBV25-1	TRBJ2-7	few	CASPSGGRSYEQYF	TGTGCCAGCCCAAGTGGCGGCCGGTCCTACGAGCAGTACTTC
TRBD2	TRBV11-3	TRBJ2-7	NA	CASSLNRARLAEGYEQYF	TGTGCCAGCAGCTTAAACAGGGCGAGACTAGCGGAGGGGTACGAGCAGTACTTC
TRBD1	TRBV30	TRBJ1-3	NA	CAFTGGESSGNTIYF	TGTGCCTTCACAGGGGGCGAGAGCTCTGGAAACACCATATATTTT
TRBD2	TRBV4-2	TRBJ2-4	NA	CASSQDGTSGSSNIQYF	TGTGCCAGCAGCCAAGACGGGACTAGCGGGAGTAGCAACATTCAGTACTTC
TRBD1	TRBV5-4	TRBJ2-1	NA	CASSSILTGDNEQFF	TGTGCCAGCAGCTCGATACTCACAGGGGACAATGAGCAGTTCTTC
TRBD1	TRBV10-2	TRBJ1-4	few	CASSESRTGGNEKLFF	TGCGCCAGCAGTGAGTCTAGGACAGGAGGGAATGAAAAACTGTTTTTT
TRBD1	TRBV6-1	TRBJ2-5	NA	CASSDRGRQETQYF	TGTGCCAGCAGTGACAGGGGGCGCCAAGAGACCCAGTACTTC